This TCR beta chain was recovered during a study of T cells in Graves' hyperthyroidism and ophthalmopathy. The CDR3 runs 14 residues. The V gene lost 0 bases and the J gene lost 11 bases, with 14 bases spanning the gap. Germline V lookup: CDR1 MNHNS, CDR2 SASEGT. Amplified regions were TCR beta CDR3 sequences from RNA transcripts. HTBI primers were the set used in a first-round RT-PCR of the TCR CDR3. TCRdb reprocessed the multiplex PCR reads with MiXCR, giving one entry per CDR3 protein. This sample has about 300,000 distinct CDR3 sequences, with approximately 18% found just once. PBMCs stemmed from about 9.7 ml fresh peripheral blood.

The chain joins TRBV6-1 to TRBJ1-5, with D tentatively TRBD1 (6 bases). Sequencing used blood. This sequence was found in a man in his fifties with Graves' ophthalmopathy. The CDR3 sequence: CASSEALRGASQHF. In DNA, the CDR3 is TGTGCCAGCAGTGAAGCGCTTCGGGGGGCATCCCAGCATTTT.